Only one count was recorded for the clone carrying this T cell receptor (beta chain). This sample is part of a study of cytomegalovirus exposure and HLA in healthy donors. The table came from immunoSEQ multiplex PCR; TCRdb's copy has only in-frame clones and leaves some out. The sample consists of approximately 100,000 clones, about nine tenths of them appearing once. Trimming removed 10 bases at V and 0 bases at J, with 16 bases between. The CDR3 sequence is 15 residues long. Per germline, CDR1 MDHEN and CDR2 SYDVKM. This receptor was obtained from a woman under 30 in good health and CMV-seronegative. The sequenced material came from PBMCs. The V and J genes are TRBV28 and TRBJ1-5; D remains unclear. In DNA form, the CDR3 reads TGTGCCACCAAATCGGAGTTTTTTAGCAATCAGCCCCAGCATTTT. It is translated as CATKSEFFSNQPQHF.